This T cell receptor (beta chain) originates from a study of OX40 agonist ivuxolimab in advanced cancers. Study context: Eligibility rules accepted prior anti-PD-1, anti-PD-L1 or anti-CTLA-4 therapy, and over 35% had some.

The CDR3 contains 13 residues. Trimming cost V 3 bases and J 8 bases, with 13 bases left between them. Per germline, CDR1 SGHTA and CDR2 FQGNSA. The data were produced by immunoSEQ multiplex PCR, yet TCRdb's version contains in-frame clones alone and is incomplete. Here the sample spans 75,000 to 90,000 clones, roughly nine tenths being singletons. This sequence was found in an adult with an advanced solid tumor such as melanoma, head and neck, liver or kidney cancer. This specimen consisted of CD4+ or CD8+ T cells sorted from blood, obtained in a trial of the OX40 agonist ivuxolimab. The chain carries TRBV7-2 and TRBJ1-2, with a possible D match to TRBD1 (6 bases). CDR3 sequence reads: CASSFNRVGGYTF. As DNA, the CDR3 is TGTGCCAGCAGCTTCAACAGGGTTGGCGGCTACACCTTC.